This T cell receptor beta chain was sequenced for a study of Graves' ophthalmopathy and Graves' hyperthyroidism. RNA transcripts served as template for amplifying TCR beta CDR3 sequences. RT-PCR in the first round used HTBI primers; a second-round multiplex PCR followed. From the multiplex PCR reads, TCRdb called clonotypes with MiXCR, one entry per CDR3 protein. Seen here are about 700,000 distinct CDR3 sequences, 35% to 45% observed once, and the top ten hold more than 2.5%. Germline V gene lookup returns CDR1 ENHRY and CDR2 SYGVKD. The CDR3 consists of 15 residues. Trimming stripped 0 bases from V and 8 bases from J, with 11 bases between.

The chain combines TRBV10-3 with TRBJ1-6; unclear D gene. Input material: peripheral blood. This receptor was identified in an adult man with Graves' ophthalmopathy. The DNA of the CDR3 is TGTGCCATCAGTGAGTCGGAGGTTAATCATTCACCCCTCCACTTT. This encodes CAISESEVNHSPLHF.